The present entry profiles one T cell receptor (beta chain) with its context. Source study methods: Reference gene primers were amplified, and this amplification served to estimate nucleated cell counts. Clones were read by immunoSEQ multiplex PCR, and TCRdb kept only the in-frame ones, dropping some. The V and J calls and the clone size are those of that table, but D and trimming were determined from the DNA. The profile shows about 49,000 clones, 70% to 90% of them singletons. The sample is drawn from a study of blood T cell repertoires in COVID-19. Study details: The origin of the acute and convalescent COVID-19 samples was the United States, Italy and Spain.

Germline assignment: CDR1 LNHDA and CDR2 SQIVND (reference sequence). V lost 7 bases, J lost 3 bases, and 12 bases stayed unmatched. The CDR3 covers 16 residues. The material sequenced was peripheral blood. This chain uses TRBV19 with TRBJ2-1; 7 bases line up with TRBD1. The source of this sequence is a human donor in a cohort sampled during active COVID-19. The chain's CDR3 is CASMRSAGGIYNEQFF. For the CDR3, the DNA is TGTGCCAGTATGAGGTCGGCAGGGGGTATCTACAATGAGCAGTTCTTC. The full variable domain, with the rest looked up from reference TRBV19 and TRBJ2-1, is DGGITQSPKYLFRKEGQNVTLSCEQNLNHDAMYWYRQDPGQGLRLIYYSQIVNDFQKGDIAEGYSVSREKKESFPLTVTSAQKNPTAFYLCASMRSAGGIYNEQFFGPGTRLTVL.